Following are 4 T cell receptor beta chains from one sample sequenced in a study of blood T cells in healthy people across ages. The use of a sample-barcoded 5' primer and a J-beta primer mix characterized a second PCR of roughly 6 to 11 cycles. TCRdb analysed the 5' RACE reads with MiXCR anew, one entry per CDR3 protein. The table has under 2,000,000 distinct CDR3 sequences, about 50% seen once. Specimen: blood. These receptors came from a woman aged 40 to 50 in good health.

This clonotype was counted once. The chain links TRBV5-6 to TRBJ1-6; D not resolved. Germline CDR1 SGHDT, CDR2 YYEEEE. V was pared by 1 base and J by 0 bases, with 8 bases between. The CDR3 is made up of 16 amino acids. The DNA for the CDR3 is TGTGCCAGCAGCTTGTCGGGGAACTCCTATAATTCACCCCTCCACTTT. This encodes CASSLSGNSYNSPLHF.

This chain joins TRBV5-1 and TRBJ2-5; tentative D call: TRBD2 (5 bases). Germline CDR1 is SGHRS and CDR2 is YFSETQ. V was pared by 4 bases and J by 4 bases, with 11 bases between. The CDR3 loop spans 13 amino acids. CDR3 sequence (DNA): TGCGCCAGCAGCGAGAGGGTCACAGAGACCCAGTACTTC. Protein: CASSERVTETQYF.

The chain carries TRBV20-1 and TRBJ1-5, with TRBD1 identical over 7 bases. Trimming took 5 bases from V and 3 from J; bases not matched to a gene: 4. The CDR3 runs 13 residues. Germline V gives CDR1 DFQATT, CDR2 SNEGSKA (reference sequence). This chain's CDR3 is CSAEQGYNQPQHF. The DNA for the CDR3 is TGCAGTGCTGAACAGGGGTACAATCAGCCCCAGCATTTT.

This clonotype was counted many times. This chain uses TRBV24-1 with TRBJ2-1; 10 bases are shared with TRBD2. The germline V gene has CDR1 KGHDR and CDR2 SFDVKD. CDR3 length: 19 residues. V shed 4 bases and J 5 bases; nucleotides not matched to a gene: 16. CDR3: CATSDPAASGGRINNEQFF. CDR3 bases: TGTGCCACCAGTGACCCGGCGGCTAGCGGGGGCCGAATAAACAATGAGCAGTTCTTC.